The 26 T cell receptor beta chains presented below share a single source sample, sequenced in a study of T-cell reconstitution after alpha-beta-depleted transplantation in children. Unique molecular identifiers were used in preparing the TCRbeta library. TCRdb itself ran the PCR reads through MiXCR, one entry per CDR3 protein. The sample has almost 400,000 distinct CDR3 sequences, around 20% seen once. Here the sequenced sample was PBMCs from the stem cell graft donor, taken from the stem cell graft. The receptors were sampled from a human donor who donated a stem cell graft to a child with acute myeloid leukemia.

This clonotype was seen at least ten times. V is TRBV29-1 and J is TRBJ2-1; D ambiguous. Trimming cost V 0 bases and J 3 bases, with 15 bases left between them. The CDR3 length is 16 residues. In germline, CDR1 is SQVTM, CDR2 ANQGSEA. The CDR3 nucleotides read TGCAGCGTTGAAGAATCCAGAGTTTCGGTCTACAATGAGCAGTTCTTC. This encodes CSVEESRVSVYNEQFF.

This chain uses TRBV20-1 with TRBJ2-7; D is uncertain. V was cut by 0 bases and J by 1 base, with 4 bases left in between. The germline gives CDR1 DFQATT, CDR2 SNEGSKA (reference sequence). The CDR3 is 12 residues long. For the CDR3, the DNA is TGCAGTGCTAGAGAGATTTCCTACGAGCAGTACTTC. It encodes CSAREISYEQYF.

The sample holds one count of this clonotype. The gene calls are TRBV4-1 and TRBJ2-5; D could derive from TRBD1 or TRBD2 (5 bases each). V gave up 1 base and J gave up 2 bases, with 14 bases separating them. This CDR3 has 16 amino acids. Germline CDR1 is MGHRA and CDR2 is YSYEKL. The DNA for the CDR3 is TGCGCCAGCAGCCAAGGGGGCACCTGGGGGCAAGAGACCCAGTACTTC. It translates to CASSQGGTWGQETQYF.

The chain links TRBV10-3 to TRBJ2-5; weak D call: TRBD2 (5 bases). The CDR3 spans 15 residues. V was clipped by 0 bases and J by 2 bases, with 10 bases between them. Germline CDR1 and CDR2: ENHRY and SYGVKD. CDR3 nucleotides: TGTGCCATCAGTGAGTCTGGCGGGTCGCAAGAGACCCAGTACTTC. This encodes CAISESGGSQETQYF.

V gene TRBV7-6 combines with J gene TRBJ1-4; possible D gene TRBD1, 6 bases. Trimming shortened V by 5 bases and J by 5 bases, and 15 bases separated the two germline ends. Germline V gene data show CDR1 as SGHVS and CDR2 as FNYEAQ. This CDR3 spans 15 amino acids. The CDR3 reads CASSTGRGLNEKLFF. The CDR3 DNA reads as TGTGCCAGCAGCACAGGCAGGGGTCTAAATGAAAAACTGTTTTTT.

Only one count was recorded for this clonotype. In nucleotides, the CDR3 is TGTGCCAGCAGCCATGGACAGTCAACCACAGATACGCAGTATTTT. It specifies CASSHGQSTTDTQYF. The rearrangement links TRBV14 to TRBJ2-3; perhaps TRBD1 as D (6 bases). The germline V gene encodes CDR1 SGHDN and CDR2 FVKESK. The length of the CDR3 is 15 residues. V lost 3 bases and J lost 2, with 12 bases in between.

This clonotype was seen more than once but under ten times. This chain links TRBV11-3 with TRBJ2-3; a weak D match, TRBD2 (6 bases). V lost 1 base to trimming and J lost 6 bases, with 11 bases between them. Germline CDR1 reads SGHNT; CDR2 reads YENEEA. The CDR3 totals 14 residues. CDR3 loop: CASSLGTGGDTQYF. The CDR3 region has the DNA TGTGCCAGCAGCTTAGGGACTGGGGGGGATACGCAGTATTTT.

This clonotype was observed at least ten times. The chain employs TRBV25-1 and TRBJ2-3; 8 positions match TRBD2. The CDR3 has 12 amino acids. Germline CDR1 and CDR2: MGHDK and SYGVNS. Unmatched junction bases numbered 8, after V lost 4 bases and J lost 14 bases. The CDR3 DNA sequence: TGTGCCAGCAGTGTTAACGGGAGGGCCGTGTATTTT. Its translation: CASSVNGRAVYF.

This clonotype was observed a handful of times. V is TRBV7-8 and J is TRBJ1-4; tentative D call: TRBD1 (5 bases). V dropped 1 base and J dropped 10 bases, with 16 bases sitting between them. The CDR3 is 15 amino acids. Per the germline V gene, CDR1 is SGHVS and CDR2 is FQNEAQ. CDR3 coding DNA: TGTGCCAGCAGCTTAGTGGAAACAGGAGGTGGAAAACTGTTTTTT. It encodes CASSLVETGGGKLFF.

This clonotype was observed at least ten times. The rearrangement links TRBV29-1 to TRBJ2-7; 7 nucleotides agree with TRBD1. The ends lost 6 bases at V and 1 base at J; junction bases unmatched: 0. There are 11 residues in the CDR3. Germline V gene data show CDR1 as SQVTM and CDR2 as ANQGSEA. The CDR3 loop is CSVGQSYEQYF. The CDR3 DNA follows: TGCAGCGTGGGACAGTCCTACGAGCAGTACTTC.

With regard to this clonotype: A junction boundary mismatches the germline segment, possibly from a read error. The chain links TRBV18 to TRBJ2-7; 9 bases match TRBD2. Germline-derived CDR1 and CDR2 are KGHSH and LQKENI. This CDR3 contains 14 residues. The CDR3 region has the DNA TGCGCCAGCAGCCCTGGGACTAGCCACTACGAGCAGTACTTC. Translating gives CASSPGTSHYEQYF.

The V and J genes are TRBV6-5 and TRBJ2-3, with 11 bases fitting TRBD2. The germline V gene has CDR1 MNHEY and CDR2 SVGAGI. This CDR3 has 18 amino acids. V lost 0 bases, J lost 3 bases, and 8 bases stayed unmatched. The CDR3 coding sequence is TGTGCCAGCAGTTACTCCTTAGCGGGAGGGCCTCAGACAGATACGCAGTATTTT. The encoded protein is CASSYSLAGGPQTDTQYF.

The chain combines TRBV7-2 with TRBJ2-3; D is uncertain. V lost 5 bases to trimming and J lost 6 bases, with 9 bases between them. The CDR3 loop spans 12 amino acids. CDR1 and CDR2 (germline): SGHTA, FQGNSA. The CDR3 loop is CASSPSKDTQYF. In nucleotides, the CDR3 is TGTGCCAGCAGCCCGTCGAAGGATACGCAGTATTTT.

This clonotype was counted ten times or more. The chain couples TRBV20-1 to TRBJ2-1, with 7 nucleotides matching TRBD2. The V and J ends lost 0 bases and 0 bases, in that order; junction bases with no gene match: 14. CDR3 size: 19 residues. Germline V gene sequence: CDR1 DFQATT, CDR2 SNEGSKA (reference sequence). The CDR3 DNA reads TGCAGTGCTAGAGATTCCCAACTAGCGACCACTAGCTCCTACAATGAGCAGTTCTTC. Translation gives CSARDSQLATTSSYNEQFF.

This clonotype has more than one count but fewer than ten. This rearrangement joins TRBV5-1 to TRBJ1-1; the D gene is possibly TRBD1 (5 bases). V was clipped by 0 bases and J by 4 bases, with 10 bases between them. The germline CDR1 and CDR2 sequences are SGHRS and YFSETQ. The CDR3 is 14 residues long. CDR3 nucleotides: TGCGCCAGCAGCTTGGGACAGAGGGTCACTGAAGCTTTCTTT. It translates to CASSLGQRVTEAFF. Supplemented by reference TRBV5-1 and TRBJ1-1, the full variable domain reads KAGVTQTPRYLIKTRGQQVTLSCSPISGHRSVSWYQQTPGQGLQFLFEYFSETQRNKGNFPGRFSGRQFSNSRSEMNVSTLELGDSALYLCASSLGQRVTEAFFGQGTRLTVV.

The table lists this clonotype with a few counts. The chain uses TRBV12-3 or TRBV12-4 and TRBJ2-4; no clear D gene. This CDR3 has 15 amino acids. Trimming removed 2 bases at V and 1 base at J, with 9 bases between. CDR3 residues: CASSLLSLAKNIQYF. In nucleotides, the CDR3 is TGTGCCAGCAGTTTACTAAGTCTGGCCAAAAACATTCAGTACTTC.

The V gene is TRBV7-9, the J gene TRBJ2-7; a weak D match, TRBD2 (5 bases). The V and J ends lost 2 bases and 2 bases respectively, with 16 bases between them. CDR1 is SEHNR, CDR2 FQNEAQ, per germline (reference sequence). The CDR3 runs 16 residues. CDR3 loop: CASSLKSTAETYEQYF. The DNA for the CDR3 is TGTGCCAGCAGCTTAAAGTCTACAGCGGAAACCTACGAGCAGTACTTC.

The table lists this clonotype with a few counts. V is TRBV12-3 or TRBV12-4 and J is TRBJ1-5; 9 positions agree with TRBD1. V lost 1 base, J lost 2 bases, and 0 bases stayed unmatched. CDR3 length: 15 amino acids. As DNA, the CDR3 is TGTGCCAGCAGTTTAGGGACAGGGGGCAATCAGCCCCAGCATTTT. Its protein product is CASSLGTGGNQPQHF.

The gene calls are TRBV10-2 and TRBJ2-5, with unresolved D. This CDR3 comprises 12 residues. The ends were cut back, 2 bases at V and 4 bases at J, with 5 bases in the middle. Germline-derived CDR1 and CDR2 are WSHSY and SAAADI. The CDR3, as DNA: TGCGCCAGCAGTGAGGATAGAGAGACCCAGTACTTC. It encodes CASSEDRETQYF.

This clonotype has at least ten counts. This chain connects TRBV4-2 to TRBJ2-3, with TRBD2 matching 7 bases. This CDR3 region has 15 residues. Germline V gene sequence: CDR1 LGHNA, CDR2 YNFKEQ. Losses at the gene ends were 4 bases for V and 3 bases for J; bases not matched to a gene: 7. The DNA for the CDR3 is TGTGCCAGCAGCCCGCCTAGCGGAGAAACAGATACGCAGTATTTT. Amino acids: CASSPPSGETDTQYF.

The genes are TRBV3-1 and TRBJ1-2; 8 positions agree with TRBD1. The CDR3 is 16 residues long. Trimming took 0 bases from V and 8 from J; bases not matched to a gene: 11. Germline V gives CDR1 LGHDT, CDR2 YNNKEL (reference sequence). This CDR3 is CASSQEGRGRAGGYTF. The CDR3 DNA reads TGTGCCAGCAGCCAAGAGGGCAGGGGGCGAGCGGGAGGCTACACCTTC.

V usage is TRBV28 and J usage is TRBJ2-1; the match to TRBD2 covers 8 bases. The CDR3 runs to 16 residues. The V and J ends lost 6 bases and 7 bases, in that order; junction bases with no gene match: 14. Per the germline V gene, CDR1 is MDHEN and CDR2 is SYDVKM. The CDR3 loop reads CASSGTSWVRGNEQFF. Written as DNA, the CDR3 is TGTGCCAGCAGCGGGACTAGTTGGGTTCGGGGGAATGAGCAGTTCTTC.

This clonotype was recorded a few times. This chain links TRBV28 with TRBJ2-2, with D tentatively TRBD1 (6 bases). This CDR3 comprises 15 residues. V was clipped by 7 bases and J by 5 bases, with 17 bases between them. Germline lookup yields CDR1 MDHEN and CDR2 SYDVKM. Here the CDR3 reads CASIPRNRATGELFF. DNA for the CDR3: TGTGCCAGCATTCCGCGAAACAGGGCGACCGGGGAGCTGTTTTTT. The variable domain in full, completed from reference TRBV28 and TRBJ2-2, reads DVKVTQSSRYLVKRTGEKVFLECVQDMDHENMFWYRQDPGLGLRLIYFSYDVKMKEKGDIPEGYSVSREKKERFSLILESASTNQTSMYLCASIPRNRATGELFFGEGSRLTVL.

The V and J genes are TRBV5-1 and TRBJ1-2; TRBD1 aligns across 10 bases. This CDR3 region has 14 residues. V was clipped by 3 bases and J by 3 bases; unmatched bases: 2. Germline V gene data show CDR1 as SGHRS and CDR2 as YFSETQ. The CDR3 DNA reads TGCGCCAGCAGCTGGACAGGGGGAGACTATGGCTACACCTTC. Its translation is CASSWTGGDYGYTF.

This chain connects TRBV5-1 to TRBJ1-1, with TRBD1 matching over 8 bases. V lost 2 bases, J lost 6 bases, and 9 bases stayed unmatched. The V gene's germline CDR1 is SGHRS and CDR2 YFSETQ. The CDR3 consists of 15 residues. The CDR3 region has the DNA TGCGCCAGCAGCTTCTTAGTGGACAGGGCCGCTGAAGCTTTCTTT. Its protein is CASSFLVDRAAEAFF. Full variable domain (outside the CDR3, taken from reference TRBV5-1 and TRBJ1-1): KAGVTQTPRYLIKTRGQQVTLSCSPISGHRSVSWYQQTPGQGLQFLFEYFSETQRNKGNFPGRFSGRQFSNSRSEMNVSTLELGDSALYLCASSFLVDRAAEAFFGQGTRLTVV.

The rearrangement joins TRBV5-1 to TRBJ2-1; no definite D call. Germline CDR1 reads SGHRS; CDR2 reads YFSETQ. This CDR3 is 14 amino acids long. V was pared by 1 base and J by 8 bases, with 13 bases between. The CDR3 DNA follows: TGCGCCAGCAGCTTGCAATCTCATGTGGATGAGCAGTTCTTC. Protein sequence: CASSLQSHVDEQFF.